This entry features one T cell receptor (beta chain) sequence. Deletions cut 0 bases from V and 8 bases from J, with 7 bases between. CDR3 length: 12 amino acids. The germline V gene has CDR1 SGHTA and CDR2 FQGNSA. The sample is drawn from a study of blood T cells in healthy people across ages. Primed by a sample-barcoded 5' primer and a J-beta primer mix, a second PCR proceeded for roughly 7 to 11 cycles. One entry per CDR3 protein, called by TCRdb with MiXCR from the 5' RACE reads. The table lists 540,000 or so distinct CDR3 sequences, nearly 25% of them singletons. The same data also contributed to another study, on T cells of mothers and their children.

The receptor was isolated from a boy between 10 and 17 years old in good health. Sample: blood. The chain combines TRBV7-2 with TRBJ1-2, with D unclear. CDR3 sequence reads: CASSLAYGGYTF. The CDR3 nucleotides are TGTGCCAGCAGCTTAGCGTACGGAGGCTACACCTTC. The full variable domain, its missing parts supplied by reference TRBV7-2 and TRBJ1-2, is GAGVSQSPSNKVTEKGKDVELRCDPISGHTALYWYRQSLGQGLEFLIYFQGNSAPDKSGLPSDRFSAERTGGSVSTLTIQRTQQEDSAVYLCASSLAYGGYTFGSGTRLTVV.